This T cell receptor beta chain comes out of a study of molecular identifiers for immune sequencing clone quantification. One entry per CDR3 protein, called by TCRdb with MiXCR from the PCR reads. In the table there are about half a million distinct CDR3 sequences, about 21% of which are singletons. This clonotype was detected a few times. The sequencing input was naive CD8+ T cells from blood, with Jurkat cell RNA spiked in. Subset reported: FACS-sorted CD8+CD4-CCR7+CD45RA+ naive T cells. This clonotype was sampled from a human donor in good health. Some libraries in this study had Jurkat cell RNA spiked in.

The CDR3 region has the DNA TGTGCCAGCAGTTTATTGGGCCCGAATGAACGGGAGCAGTACTTC. As protein: CASSLLGPNEREQYF. The chain links TRBV28 to TRBJ2-7, with D hard to call. The germline CDR1 and CDR2 sequences are MDHEN and SYDVKM. The CDR3 loop spans 15 amino acids. V was trimmed by 1 base and J by 7 bases, leaving 17 bases between them. Complete variable domain (other parts from reference TRBV28 and TRBJ2-7): DVKVTQSSRYLVKRTGEKVFLECVQDMDHENMFWYRQDPGLGLRLIYFSYDVKMKEKGDIPEGYSVSREKKERFSLILESASTNQTSMYLCASSLLGPNEREQYFGPGTRLTVT.